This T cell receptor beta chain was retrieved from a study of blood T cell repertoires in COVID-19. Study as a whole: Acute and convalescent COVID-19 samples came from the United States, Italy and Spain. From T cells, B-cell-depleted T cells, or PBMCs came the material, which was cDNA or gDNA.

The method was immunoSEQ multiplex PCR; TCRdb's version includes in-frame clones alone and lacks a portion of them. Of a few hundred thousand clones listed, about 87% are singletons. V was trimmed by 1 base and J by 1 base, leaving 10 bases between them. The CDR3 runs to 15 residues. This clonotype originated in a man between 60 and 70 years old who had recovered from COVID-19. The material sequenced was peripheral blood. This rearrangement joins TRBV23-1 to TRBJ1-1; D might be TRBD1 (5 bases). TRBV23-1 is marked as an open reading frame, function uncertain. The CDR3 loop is CASSQCAGTNTEAFF. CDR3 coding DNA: TGCGCCAGCAGTCAATGCGCGGGGACGAACACTGAAGCTTTCTTT.